Shown below are 16 T cell receptor beta chains from a single sample sequenced in a study of PD-L1 blockade in urothelial cancer. Here immunoSEQ multiplex PCR was the method, and the copy in TCRdb shows in-frame clones only, minus some. Here the sample spans tens of thousands of clones, approximately 86% being singletons. Sample: PBMCs, taken around atezolizumab (anti-PD-L1) treatment. The receptors originated from a man aged 50 to 59 with urothelial cancer.

The chain employs TRBV7-8 and TRBJ1-1; 8 nucleotides line up with TRBD1. V was pared by 4 bases and J by 5 bases, with 12 bases of the junction left unmatched. The CDR3 contains 16 residues. CDR1 and CDR2 from the germline V gene are SGHVS and FQNEAQ. DNA of the CDR3: TGTGCCAGCAGCTCCCGGCCCATGCGACAGGGGACTGAAGCTTTCTTT. Its translation is CASSSRPMRQGTEAFF.

The rearrangement links TRBV6-1 to TRBJ1-6, with TRBD1 identical over 10 bases. Losses at the gene ends were 7 bases for V and 7 bases for J; bases not matched to a gene: 4. The CDR3 loop spans 14 amino acids. Germline V gene lookup returns CDR1 MNHNS and CDR2 SASEGT. CDR3: CASTTGGRNSPLHF. The CDR3 coding sequence is TGTGCCAGCACGACAGGGGGCCGCAATTCACCCCTCCACTTT.

The chain recombines TRBV30 with TRBJ2-7; no reliable D call. In germline, CDR1 is GTSNPN, CDR2 SVGIG (reference sequence). V lost 2 bases, J lost 7 bases, and 12 bases lay in between. This CDR3 is built from 12 residues. The DNA for the CDR3 is TGTGCCTGGAGTATGGCCCCGGGTGAGCAGTACTTC. It encodes CAWSMAPGEQYF. Drawing the rest from reference TRBV30 and TRBJ2-7, the complete variable domain is SQTIHQWPATLVQPVGSPLSLECTVEGTSNPNLYWYRQAAGRGLQLLFYSVGIGQISSEVPQNLSASRPQDRQFILSSKKLLLSDSGFYLCAWSMAPGEQYFGPGTRLTVT.

The chain combines TRBV6-5 with TRBJ1-5; the D gene is possibly TRBD1 (6 bases). Germline values: CDR1 MNHEY, CDR2 SVGAGI. The CDR3 length is 15 residues. The ends were cut back, 10 bases at V and 4 bases at J, with 20 bases in the middle. As DNA, the CDR3 is TGTGCCACCGCGGTAATGACAGGAGCGAATCAGCCCCAGCATTTT. This encodes CATAVMTGANQPQHF.

This CDR3 is CASSISGQANSPLHF. In DNA form, the CDR3 reads TGTGCCAGTAGTATTTCCGGACAGGCGAATTCACCCCTCCACTTT. The chain combines TRBV19 with TRBJ1-6; TRBD1 matches at 7 bases. This CDR3 comprises 15 residues. V dropped 3 bases and J dropped 7; count of bases not matched to a gene: 6. The germline V gene encodes CDR1 LNHDA and CDR2 SQIVND (reference sequence).

The chain uses TRBV1 and TRBJ2-4; TRBD1 reflects the table's D call only, with no check against the DNA. TRBV1 is annotated as a pseudogene. The CDR3 totals 14 residues. CDR3 nucleotide sequence: TGCACCAGCAGCCGTAGACAAGCCAAAAACATTCAGTACTTC. Amino acids: CTSSRRQAKNIQYF.

V gene TRBV7-2 combines with J gene TRBJ2-7; 12 nucleotides agree with TRBD2. The germline V gene has CDR1 SGHTA and CDR2 FQGNSA. V was clipped by 0 bases and J by 5 bases; unmatched bases: 5. This CDR3 has 16 residues. The CDR3 DNA reads TGTGCCAGCAGCTTAGCAACTAGCGGGAGGATCGACGAGCAGTACTTC. Encoded protein: CASSLATSGRIDEQYF.

As concerns this clone: A read error may produce the germline difference seen at one junction end. The chain recombines TRBV27 with TRBJ2-2, with TRBD2 as a possible D gene (5 bases). This CDR3 has 14 amino acids. Germline CDR1 and CDR2: MNHEY and SMNVEV (reference sequence). CDR3 bases: TGTGCCAGCCGCCAATACGGGAACCCCGGGGAGCTGTTTTTT. It codes for CASRQYGNPGELFF.

The V and J genes are TRBV19 and TRBJ2-7; 7 bases are a match to TRBD1. The germline CDR1 and CDR2 sequences are LNHDA and SQIVND (reference sequence). The CDR3 is 14 residues long. The ends lost 10 bases at V and 3 bases at J; junction bases unmatched: 12. The CDR3 is CAKARQGSGYEQYF. In DNA form, the CDR3 reads TGTGCCAAGGCAAGACAGGGTTCTGGCTACGAGCAGTACTTC.

V gene TRBV5-1 combines with J gene TRBJ1-1; D possibly corresponds to TRBD1 (5 bases). This CDR3 is 12 amino acids long. V was clipped by 4 bases and J by 11 bases, with 15 bases between them. Germline V gene lookup returns CDR1 SGHRS and CDR2 YFSETQ. CDR3 sequence (DNA): TGCGCCAGCAGCGTAGACCGGGACTCGGCTTTCTTT. Translated, it gives CASSVDRDSAFF.

The chain carries TRBV6-6 and TRBJ2-7, with 8 bases matching TRBD1. The CDR3 extends over 16 amino acids. The germline CDR1 and CDR2 sequences are MNHNY and SVGAGI (reference sequence). V trimming: 6 bases; J trimming: 4 bases; junction bases outside the gene matches: 14. CDR3 nucleotides: TGTGCCAGCAGCGACCCCTCAGGGGGCATAATGTACGAGCAGTACTTC. Amino acids: CASSDPSGGIMYEQYF.

V and J are TRBV5-1 and TRBJ2-3, with 13 bases matching TRBD2. CDR1 is SGHRS and CDR2 is YFSETQ in the germline V gene. V gave up 2 bases and J gave up 1 base; unmatched junction bases: 4. CDR3 length: 17 residues. CDR3 protein: CASSLGTSGTRTDTQYF. The CDR3 nucleotides read TGCGCCAGCAGCTTAGGGACTAGCGGGACCCGCACAGATACGCAGTATTTT. Supplemented by reference TRBV5-1 and TRBJ2-3, the full variable domain reads KAGVTQTPRYLIKTRGQQVTLSCSPISGHRSVSWYQQTPGQGLQFLFEYFSETQRNKGNFPGRFSGRQFSNSRSEMNVSTLELGDSALYLCASSLGTSGTRTDTQYFGPGTRLTVL.

The chain carries TRBV6-4 and TRBJ1-6; 7 positions agree with TRBD1. CDR3 length: 13 amino acids. Germline CDR1 and CDR2: MRHNA and SNTAGT. The junction had 5 bases not matched to a gene; V was cut back by 6 bases and J by 9 bases. The CDR3 here is CASSEDRFSPLHF. CDR3 sequence (DNA): TGTGCCAGCAGCGAGGACAGGTTTTCACCCCTCCACTTT.

A remark on this clone: Other DNA sequences in this sample translate to the same CDR3. V usage is TRBV28 and J usage is TRBJ2-7, with 10 positions matching TRBD2. Looked up from germline, CDR1 is MDHEN and CDR2 is SYDVKM. V shed 3 bases and J 0 bases; nucleotides not matched to a gene: 5. CDR3 length: 16 amino acids. The CDR3 DNA sequence: TGTGCCAGCAGTTTCGCACTAGCGGGACTCTCCTACGAGCAGTACTTC. Translation gives CASSFALAGLSYEQYF. Based on the CDR3 plus reference TRBV28 and TRBJ2-7, the full variable domain is DVKVTQSSRYLVKRTGEKVFLECVQDMDHENMFWYRQDPGLGLRLIYFSYDVKMKEKGDIPEGYSVSREKKERFSLILESASTNQTSMYLCASSFALAGLSYEQYFGPGTRLTVT.

The chain links TRBV4-2 to TRBJ2-5, with D possibly matching TRBD1 (7 bases). Germline V gene lookup returns CDR1 LGHNA and CDR2 YNFKEQ. The V end lost 0 bases, the J end lost 3 bases, and 14 bases lay between the germline ends. This CDR3 is 16 amino acids long. The CDR3 nucleotides read TGTGCCAGCAGCCAAGATGTCGGCAGGGGGGAAGAGACCCAGTACTTC. It codes for CASSQDVGRGEETQYF.

The rearrangement joins TRBV7-9 to TRBJ2-7; D gene uncertain. This CDR3 spans 13 amino acids. V lost 6 bases and J lost 3, with 12 bases in between. Germline CDR1 SEHNR, CDR2 FQNEAQ (reference sequence). The CDR3 DNA reads as TGTGCCAGCAGGGGTAGATACAGCTACGAGCAGTACTTC. Translating gives CASRGRYSYEQYF.